Following are 4 T cell receptor beta chains from one sample sequenced in a study of shared clonotypes between healthy human individuals. Assay: immunoSEQ multiplex PCR; the TCRdb copy retains only in-frame clones and omits some. The data contain a few million clones, 90% to 95% of them seen just once; the ten biggest clones take up roughly 0.15%. The specimen sequenced was naive CD4+ T cells sorted from blood. The subset: CD45RA+ positively selected. All receptors derive from a man between 18 and 29 years old in good health.

V usage is TRBV15 and J usage is TRBJ2-3; 13 nucleotides line up with TRBD2. The germline V gene encodes CDR1 LNHNV and CDR2 YYDKDF (reference sequence). The length of the CDR3 is 16 residues. With V trimmed by 3 bases and J by 4 bases, 4 bases remained unmatched. In DNA form, the CDR3 reads TGTGCCACCAGCAGCCCACTAGCGGGAGGGCCAGATACGCAGTATTTT. Translation: CATSSPLAGGPDTQYF.

The V and J genes are TRBV2 and TRBJ1-1; D ambiguous. Trimming removed 7 bases at V and 0 bases at J, with 9 bases between. This CDR3 spans 13 amino acids. Per germline, CDR1 SNHLY and CDR2 FYNNEI. CDR3 in DNA: TGTGCCAGCACCAGCGAAATGAACACTGAAGCTTTCTTT. This encodes CASTSEMNTEAFF.

The rearrangement links TRBV4-1 to TRBJ1-2; 9 bases agree with TRBD1. CDR3 length: 15 amino acids. Germline V CDR1 and CDR2: MGHRA, YSYEKL. The V and J ends lost 0 bases and 4 bases, in that order; junction bases with no gene match: 3. The CDR3 here is CASSQEGQGRYGYTF. The CDR3 nucleotides are TGCGCCAGCAGCCAAGAGGGACAGGGCCGCTATGGCTACACCTTC.

The chain carries TRBV7-6 and TRBJ2-7; no clear D gene. Germline V lookup: CDR1 SGHVS, CDR2 FNYEAQ. The CDR3 is 14 residues long. V dropped 5 bases and J dropped 7 bases, with 18 bases sitting between them. The CDR3 is CASSQIGAVGEQYF. CDR3 nucleotides: TGTGCCAGCAGCCAGATCGGTGCAGTGGGAGAGCAGTACTTC.